These T cell receptor beta chains were read from a single sample in a study of early stage breast cancer tumors. Assay used: immunoSEQ multiplex PCR; TCRdb lists only in-frame clones, some missing. The sample has 9,500 to 10,000 clones, 78% seen once. Sequencing was carried out using normal breast tissue next to the tumor. The receptors here all came from a person aged 40 to 49 with breast cancer. CDR3s include the opening cysteine and the closing phenylalanine or tryptophan.

TRBV2 CASSLLATNTGELFF
TRBV5-1 CASSQGQGKTGELFF
TRBV30 CAFDPTGVNTEAFF
TRBV14 CASSQTLAGQGGELFF
TRBV7-9 CASSLVAEGGETQYF
TRBV5-1 CASSLALEGYEQYF
TRBV2 CASGVGGNTIYF
TRBV27 CASSDAGNTIYF
TRBV6-1 CASSVTGGYEQYF
TRBV7-7 CASSLVMFETQYF
TRBV11-2 CASSLVGGPGELFF
TRBV5-1 CASSLAGGNIQYF
TRBV30 CAWSTTGFYSNQPQHF
TRBV6-5 CASIPSPNTEAFF
TRBV7-9 CASSSGQGAEVYYGYTF
TRBV2 CASTTRGFGETQYF
TRBV30 CAWNRDLYGYTF
TRBV30 CAWSVGLGNQPQHF
TRBV6-1 CASSRTAARNEQFF
TRBV10-2 CASSDTAPVTEAFF
TRBV30 CAWNFDSGPSYNEQFF
TRBV28 CASRGTPVKVAFF
TRBV29-1 CSVTGYTF